This TCR beta chain was sequenced for a study of blood T cell repertoires in COVID-19 (dated by TCRdb to the early 2020s). Some background on the complete study: The collaborator samples originated in the United States, Italy and Spain and spanned the acute and convalescent phases of COVID-19. Where HLA class I and class II types were available, the types were taken from metadata supplied by the sample provider, not from assay-based typing. A de-identified subject ID, COVID-19 status, age in years and sex were almost always included in the sample metadata. The repertoires were released in a freely available public database meant as a resource for research on the immune response to SARS-CoV-2. The samples were drawn from the first 160 participants of the ongoing ImmuneRACE study and from about 1,200 subjects provided by 6 global collaborators. The dataset comprised deeply sampled blood TCRbeta repertoires from subjects exposed to, actively infected with, or recovered from COVID-19. The prospective study material was composed of cDNA or gDNA derived from T cells, B-cell-depleted T cells, or PBMCs. Study-wide findings and limitations: The amount of clinical and demographic metadata varied by source and participant and was provided uncurated.

About this clone: Its antigen is not yet known. Base qualities are not at hand, and no much larger clone is one base apart.

Based on the germline V gene, the CDR1 and CDR2 sequences are SGHRS and YFSETQ. The CDR3, cysteine through phenylalanine, is 17 amino acids long. Only the CDR3 DNA is retained, 51 bases long and in frame from the first base. V is trimmed back by 1 base and J by 2 bases, and the junction contains 11 bases that no gene match accounts for. Each collaborating institution followed its own protocols to collect whole blood in K2EDTA tubes. For TCRbeta analysis, collaborators shipped samples in one of three forms: frozen whole blood, isolated PBMCs, or DNA extracted from either of those sample types. TCRbeta CDR3 regions were amplified from genomic DNA by means of the immunoSEQ Assay, a bias-controlled multiplex PCR. The authors' analysis ran thus. Within the assay, amplification of reference gene primers was used to estimate how many nucleated cells each sample contained. Sequence reads were collapsed and filtered to measure the absolute abundance of every unique TCRbeta CDR3 rearrangement. For each sample, productive Simpson clonality was calculated by taking the square root of Simpson's diversity index across productive rearrangements. TCRdb holds this immuneACCESS table with in-frame rearrangements only. Some clones are missing; in checked studies, unresolved V genes explain under half, and the rest has no known cause. From that table come the V and J calls and clone size; the DNA was used to work out D and trimming. This sample gives 100,000 to 150,000 clones in total; approximately 83% of them show up just once. Of the sample, 16% is held by the ten largest clones.

The sequence joins TRBV5-1 to TRBJ2-5, and TRBD2 aligns with 7 junction nucleotides. The clonotype originates from a woman in her forties or fifties with acute or convalescent COVID-19. The specimen was peripheral blood. The CDR3 protein is CASSLLPAREGQETQYF. The bases read TGCGCCAGCAGCTTGCTCCCGGCTAGGGAGGGACAAGAGACCCAGTACTTC. When the CDR3 is completed using the reference TRBV5-1 and TRBJ2-5 genes on either side, the full variable domain is KAGVTQTPRYLIKTRGQQVTLSCSPISGHRSVSWYQQTPGQGLQFLFEYFSETQRNKGNFPGRFSGRQFSNSRSEMNVSTLELGDSALYLCASSLLPAREGQETQYFGPGTRLLVL.